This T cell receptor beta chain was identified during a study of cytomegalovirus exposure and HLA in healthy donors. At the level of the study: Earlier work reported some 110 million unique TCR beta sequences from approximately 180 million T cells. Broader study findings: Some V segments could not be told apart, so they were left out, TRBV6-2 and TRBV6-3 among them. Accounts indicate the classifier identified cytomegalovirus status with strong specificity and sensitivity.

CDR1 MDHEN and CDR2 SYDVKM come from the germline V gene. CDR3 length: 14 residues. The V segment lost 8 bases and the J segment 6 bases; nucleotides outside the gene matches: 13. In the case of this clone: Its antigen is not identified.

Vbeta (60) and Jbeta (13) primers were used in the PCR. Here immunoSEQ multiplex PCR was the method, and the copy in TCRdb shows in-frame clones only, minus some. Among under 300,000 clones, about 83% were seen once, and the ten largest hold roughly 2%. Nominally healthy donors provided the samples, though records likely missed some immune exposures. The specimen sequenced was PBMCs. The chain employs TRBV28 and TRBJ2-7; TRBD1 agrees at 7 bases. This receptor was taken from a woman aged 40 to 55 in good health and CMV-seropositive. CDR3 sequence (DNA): TGTGCCAGCGTTCCGGGACAGCCCTTTAGCGAGCAGTACTTC. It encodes CASVPGQPFSEQYF.